Here is one T cell receptor beta chain with its context. Its specificity is unknown. These data are taken from a study of a mutant IDH1 vaccine in newly diagnosed glioma. Study-level information: Vaccination was launched 4-6 weeks after radiotherapy alone, or with temozolomide cycles. Mean patient age was approximately 39 years; approximately 62% were male and around 40% female. Study results and limitations: Evidence of vaccine-induced immune responses was documented in about 93% of patients.

Time point noted: week 5, during vaccination. Vaccination used 300 ug of mutant IDH1 20-mer peptide per dose, with topical imiquimod. Each astrocytoma in the donors was new, WHO grade 3 or 4, IDH1-mutant and ATRX-lost. The V and J ends lost 6 bases and 8 bases respectively, with 17 bases between them. The CDR3 runs 13 residues. From germline, CDR1 is SNHLY and CDR2 FYNNEI. Profiled with immunoSEQ multiplex PCR; TCRdb holds only in-frame clones, not every one. There are about 50,000 clones in the sample; under 90% occur only once, and less than 8% lies in the top ten. Sequenced here: PBMCs, sampled from a glioma patient whose treatment included an IDH1 peptide vaccine. The rearrangement uses TRBV2 and TRBJ2-7; D possibly matches TRBD1 or TRBD2 (5 bases each). This clonotype originated in a woman aged 45 to 65 with glioma. The CDR3 DNA sequence: TGTGCCAGCAGCCCTAGAACCCAGGGACAGCAGTACTTC. This translates into CASSPRTQGQQYF.